Sequencing of this TCR beta chain was carried out in a study of shared clonotypes between healthy human individuals. Study-wide results and caveats: Naive subsets generally had larger estimated richness than memory subsets. Clonotype sharing across donors was expected to vary with sequencing depth.

TCRdb keeps only in-frame clones here, not all; method: immunoSEQ multiplex PCR. The sample carries 550,000 to 750,000 clones, about 91% recorded once. This CDR3 comprises 15 residues. V lost 1 base and J lost 3, with 14 bases in between. Germline V gene data show CDR1 as SGHNT and CDR2 as YYREEE (reference sequence). Only CD45RO-negative cells positively selected for CCR7 counted as naive CD8 cells, so terminally differentiated effector memory CD45RA+ cells were excluded. None of the donors, who were healthy HIV-negative adults, had recently had acute infections or vaccinations. Notes on this clone: Antigen: not known.

The rearrangement links TRBV5-4 to TRBJ2-7; D gene unclear. Sequences were obtained from naive CD8+ T cells sorted from blood. The clonotype comes from a man aged 30-40 years in good health. CDR3 nucleotides: TGTGCCAGCAGCTTGAGCTCTGACGCCAGCTACGAGCAGTACTTC. Translated: CASSLSSDASYEQYF.